Given below is one TCR beta chain in context. Per germline, CDR1 SGHVS and CDR2 FQNEAQ. The CDR3 has 15 amino acids. With V trimmed by 5 bases and J by 2 bases, 5 bases remained unmatched. Resolution of symptoms, clearance, or two negative PCRs was present in recovered Cohort 3 donors. In the authors' methods: Nucleated cell counts were estimated from reference gene primer amplification. Produced via immunoSEQ multiplex PCR; TCRdb's table is partial and in-frame only. The DNA was the basis for D and trimming; V, J and clone size are from that table. The sample has 280,000 or so clones, 85% seen once. This entry belongs to a study of blood T cell repertoires in COVID-19. On the study more broadly: Acute-phase and convalescent COVID-19 samples originated in the United States, Italy and Spain.

The sequence derives from a woman aged 50 to 60 who had recovered from COVID-19. V is TRBV7-8 and J is TRBJ1-3; 8 bases match TRBD1. The sample taken for sequencing was PBMCs or T cells enriched from blood (not recorded which). The CDR3 is CASSPSDRAGNTIYF. In DNA, the CDR3 is TGTGCCAGCAGCCCCTCGGACAGGGCTGGAAACACCATATATTTT.